This T cell receptor beta chain is from a study of T cells in tuberculosis. Study context: In South Africa, adults with active tuberculosis were compared with IGRA-negative and latently infected IGRA-positive adolescents.

Germline CDR1 reads SNHLY; CDR2 reads FYNNEI. V was shortened by 8 bases and J by 4 bases, with 9 bases between the two germline ends. The CDR3 has 12 residues. TCRdb's copy holds only in-frame clones and misses some; the assay was immunoSEQ multiplex PCR. The sample carries tens of thousands of clones, about 97% recorded once. Latent tuberculosis screening used tuberculin skin test and IGRA at entry. Material for sequencing was PBMCs. J is TRBJ2-1 and V is TRBV2; D is possibly TRBD2 (6 bases). The TCR comes from a donor aged 5 to 30 with latent tuberculosis or without tuberculosis infection. CDR3 coding DNA: TGTGCCAGCGGAGGGCTTTACAATGAGCAGTTCTTC. Its translation is CASGGLYNEQFF.